This entry is about one T cell receptor beta chain. The CDR3 length is 15 residues. The sample comes from a study of shared clonotypes between healthy human individuals. Repertoires were generated with immunoSEQ multiplex PCR, while TCRdb's copy carries only in-frame clones and drops some. The sample includes fewer than 1.6 million clones, about 98.5% of them seen just once. Donors comprised healthy HIV-negative adults lacking recent acute infections or vaccinations. This chain links TRBV1 with TRBJ1-1. TRBV1 has pseudogene status. Sequencing was performed on naive CD4+ T cells sorted from blood. The subset is: CD45RA+ positively selected. The origin of this receptor is a man aged 25 to 40 in good health. CDR3 loop: CTRNLLRESNTEAFF. CDR3 DNA sequence: TGCACCCGAAATCTGTTGCGGGAGTCGAACACTGAAGCTTTCTTT.